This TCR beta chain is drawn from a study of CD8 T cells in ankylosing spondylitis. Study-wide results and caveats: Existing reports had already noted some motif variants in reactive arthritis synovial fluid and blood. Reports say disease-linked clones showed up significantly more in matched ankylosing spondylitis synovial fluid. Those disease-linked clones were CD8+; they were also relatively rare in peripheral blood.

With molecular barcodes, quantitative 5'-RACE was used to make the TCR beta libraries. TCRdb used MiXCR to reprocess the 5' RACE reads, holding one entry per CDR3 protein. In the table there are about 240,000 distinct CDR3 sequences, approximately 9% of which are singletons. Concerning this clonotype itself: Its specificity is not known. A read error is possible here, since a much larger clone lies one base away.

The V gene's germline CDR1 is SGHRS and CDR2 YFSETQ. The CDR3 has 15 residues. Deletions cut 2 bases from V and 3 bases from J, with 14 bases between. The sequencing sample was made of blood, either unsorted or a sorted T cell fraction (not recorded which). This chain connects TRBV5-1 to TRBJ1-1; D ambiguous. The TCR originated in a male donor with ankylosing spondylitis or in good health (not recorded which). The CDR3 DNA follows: TGCGCCAGCAGCTTAAAATTTGACACCTACACTGAAGCTTTCTTT. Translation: CASSLKFDTYTEAFF.